A selection of T cell receptor beta chains follows, all from one sample in a study of control samples from healthy donors and cancer patients. This table comes from immunoSEQ multiplex PCR, and its TCRdb copy is limited to in-frame clones, with some not included. The table has more than 95,000 clones, 93% seen once. The sequenced material came from blood. These receptors originate from a young man in good health. The CDR3 runs from the conserved cysteine through the conserved F or W. The order of the fields is V gene, clone size, J gene, D gene, CDR3 DNA, CDR3 protein. A D gene is named only where the DNA matches it firmly. Part of the rows lack a size; the others show once, few, many or a class for expanded clones.

V gene: TRBV27
clone size: NA
J gene: TRBJ2-1
D gene: NA
CDR3 DNA: TGTGCCAGCAGCTTACAGGGTGCCTACAATGAGCAGTTCTTC
CDR3 protein: CASSLQGAYNEQFF

V gene: TRBV30
clone size: NA
J gene: TRBJ2-2
D gene: NA
CDR3 DNA: TGTGCCTGGGGGGGCACCGGGGAGCTGTTTTTT
CDR3 protein: CAWGGTGELFF

V gene: TRBV13
clone size: NA
J gene: TRBJ1-6
D gene: NA
CDR3 DNA: TGTGCCAGCAGCTTAGCCGGGGGCTATTCACCCCTCCACTTT
CDR3 protein: CASSLAGGYSPLHF

V gene: TRBV4-3
clone size: NA
J gene: TRBJ2-5
D gene: NA
CDR3 DNA: TGCGCCAGCAGCCGGGGGGAGACCCAGTACTTC
CDR3 protein: CASSRGETQYF

V gene: TRBV5-4
clone size: NA
J gene: TRBJ1-1
D gene: NA
CDR3 DNA: TGTGCCAGCAGGACAGGATTGAGCACTGAAGCTTTCTTT
CDR3 protein: CASRTGLSTEAFF

V gene: TRBV3-1/TRBV3-2
clone size: NA
J gene: TRBJ1-2
D gene: TRBD1
CDR3 DNA: TGTGCCAGCAGCCAAGAAAGGACAGGGGTGAATGGCTACACCTTC
CDR3 protein: CASSQERTGVNGYTF

V gene: TRBV4-1
clone size: NA
J gene: TRBJ1-2
D gene: TRBD1
CDR3 DNA: TGCGCCAGCAGCCAAGATGCAGGGGGCAATGGCTACACCTTC
CDR3 protein: CASSQDAGGNGYTF

V gene: TRBV5-1
clone size: once
J gene: TRBJ2-1
D gene: TRBD2
CDR3 DNA: TGCGCCAGCAGCTTGGGGCTTAGCGGGGGGATTAGCTCCTACAATGAGCAGTTCTTC
CDR3 protein: CASSLGLSGGISSYNEQFF

V gene: TRBV6-4
clone size: NA
J gene: TRBJ1-2
D gene: TRBD1
CDR3 DNA: TGTGCCAGCAGTACAGGGGCGGGAGGCTACACCTTC
CDR3 protein: CASSTGAGGYTF

V gene: TRBV10-3
clone size: NA
J gene: TRBJ1-1
D gene: NA
CDR3 DNA: TGTGCCGTTAGGGAGAACACTGAAGCTTTCTTT
CDR3 protein: CAVRENTEAFF

V gene: TRBV2
clone size: NA
J gene: TRBJ1-4
D gene: NA
CDR3 DNA: TGTGCCAGCAGATGGGCCGGCACTAATGAAAAACTGTTTTTT
CDR3 protein: CASRWAGTNEKLFF

V gene: TRBV19
clone size: NA
J gene: TRBJ2-5
D gene: NA
CDR3 DNA: TGTGCCAGTAGTATAGGTGGGACAAGACAAGAGACCCAGTACTTC
CDR3 protein: CASSIGGTRQETQYF

V gene: TRBV9
clone size: NA
J gene: TRBJ2-1
D gene: NA
CDR3 DNA: TGTGCCAGCAGCACGGGACAATCCCTGGGCAATGAGCAGTTCTTC
CDR3 protein: CASSTGQSLGNEQFF

V gene: TRBV5-1
clone size: NA
J gene: TRBJ1-1
D gene: NA
CDR3 DNA: TGCGCCAGCAGCTTGATGCAAAGAACTGAAGCTTTCTTT
CDR3 protein: CASSLMQRTEAFF

V gene: TRBV24-1
clone size: NA
J gene: TRBJ1-1
D gene: TRBD1
CDR3 DNA: TGTGCCACCAGTGAGTTTAAGGGGGCCCTTGAGAACACTGAAGCTTTCTTT
CDR3 protein: CATSEFKGALENTEAFF

V gene: TRBV29-1
clone size: NA
J gene: TRBJ2-3
D gene: NA
CDR3 DNA: TGCAGCGTTGAAGATCGGGGGATACTGCAGTATTTT
CDR3 protein: CSVEDRGILQYF

V gene: TRBV30
clone size: NA
J gene: TRBJ1-2
D gene: NA
CDR3 DNA: TGTGCCTGGAGTGTAGGAGGGCTTGGCTACACCTTC
CDR3 protein: CAWSVGGLGYTF

V gene: TRBV6-5
clone size: NA
J gene: TRBJ1-2
D gene: NA
CDR3 DNA: TGTGCCAGCAGCCCCTCGAGTTGGGGCGGCTACACCTTC
CDR3 protein: CASSPSSWGGYTF

V gene: TRBV28
clone size: NA
J gene: TRBJ1-1
D gene: TRBD1
CDR3 DNA: TGTGCCAGCAACGACAGGGGCCTCCTTCGCACTGAAGCTTTCTTT
CDR3 protein: CASNDRGLLRTEAFF

V gene: TRBV10-2
clone size: NA
J gene: TRBJ1-1
D gene: TRBD1
CDR3 DNA: TGCGCCAGCACGGGACAGCTTGAAGCTTTCTTT
CDR3 protein: CASTGQLEAFF

V gene: TRBV5-5
clone size: NA
J gene: TRBJ1-2
D gene: TRBD1
CDR3 DNA: TGTGCCAGCAGCTTACTAGGACAGGGAGAATATTACACCTTC
CDR3 protein: CASSLLGQGEYYTF

V gene: TRBV5-6
clone size: NA
J gene: TRBJ1-3
D gene: NA
CDR3 DNA: TGTGCCAGCAGCCCTTCCCCGACAGGAGCGACTGGAAACACCATATATTTT
CDR3 protein: CASSPSPTGATGNTIYF

V gene: TRBV3-1/TRBV3-2
clone size: NA
J gene: TRBJ1-2
D gene: NA
CDR3 DNA: TGTGCCAGCACCTCTGTACCTAGTGACTATGGCTACACCTTC
CDR3 protein: CASTSVPSDYGYTF

V gene: TRBV19
clone size: NA
J gene: TRBJ1-3
D gene: NA
CDR3 DNA: TGTGCCAGTAGTATAGCTCTCGGTAACACCATATATTTT
CDR3 protein: CASSIALGNTIYF

V gene: TRBV10-3
clone size: NA
J gene: TRBJ1-3
D gene: NA
CDR3 DNA: TGTGCCATCAGTGATGAGGAGGGGTTAGGCTCTGGAAACACCATATATTTT
CDR3 protein: CAISDEEGLGSGNTIYF

V gene: TRBV5-6
clone size: NA
J gene: TRBJ1-1
D gene: NA
CDR3 DNA: TGTGCCAGCAGCTTGCAGGGGTGGAACACTGAAGCTTTCTTT
CDR3 protein: CASSLQGWNTEAFF

V gene: TRBV2
clone size: few
J gene: TRBJ1-3
D gene: NA
CDR3 DNA: TGTGCCAGCAGGGTCGACGGTACCCCTGGAAACACCATATATTTT
CDR3 protein: CASRVDGTPGNTIYF

V gene: TRBV7-9
clone size: NA
J gene: TRBJ1-6
D gene: NA
CDR3 DNA: TGTGCCAGCACCCCGGAGAGCTCCTATAATTCACCCCTCCACTTT
CDR3 protein: CASTPESSYNSPLHF

V gene: TRBV19
clone size: NA
J gene: TRBJ1-2
D gene: NA
CDR3 DNA: TGTGCCAGTAGTAAGTATCCTCCGAGACAGCTTGAGGAGTGTGGCTACACCTTC
CDR3 protein: CASSKYPPRQLEECGYTF

V gene: TRBV25-1
clone size: NA
J gene: TRBJ2-7
D gene: NA
CDR3 DNA: TGTGCCAGCAGTACCGGGACACTCTTCTACGAGCAGTACTTC
CDR3 protein: CASSTGTLFYEQYF